Following are 31 T cell receptor beta chains from one sample sequenced in a study of blood T cell repertoires in COVID-19. The assay was immunoSEQ multiplex PCR, and TCRdb's table has in-frame clones only and misses some. The table shows 410,000 or so clones, with roughly 90% occurring only once. Material for sequencing was peripheral blood. The receptor set was obtained from a woman between 40 and 55 years old with COVID-19, enrolled during active disease.

Written as DNA, the CDR3 is TGTGCCAGCAGTGTTACAGGGGGAACCGTTGGCTACACCTTC. Translating gives CASSVTGGTVGYTF. The V and J genes are TRBV2 and TRBJ1-2; 8 nucleotides align to TRBD1. The junction had 8 bases not matched to a gene; V was cut back by 4 bases and J by 7 bases. Germline V CDR1 and CDR2: SNHLY, FYNNEI. CDR3 length equals 14 residues.

V is TRBV21-1 and J is TRBJ2-7; the table's D call, TRBD2, was not checked against the DNA. TRBV21-1 constitutes a pseudogene. The CDR3 extends over 19 amino acids. The CDR3 nucleotides read TGTGCCAGCAGCAACAAGGGACTAGCGGGGGGCTTCAACTCCTACGAGCAGTACTTC. Translation: CASSNKGLAGGFNSYEQYF.

This clone qualifies as medium-sized. The genes are TRBV28 and TRBJ1-5; D might be TRBD1 (5 bases). V was trimmed by 10 bases and J by 0 bases, leaving 13 bases between them. The germline V gene has CDR1 MDHEN and CDR2 SYDVKM. This CDR3 region has 14 residues. CDR3 DNA sequence: TGTGCCACTGTCGAAGGGGATAGCAATCAGCCCCAGCATTTT. Its translation: CATVEGDSNQPQHF.

The V call is TRBV6-1, the J call TRBJ1-6; D remains unclear. The CDR3 has 15 amino acids. CDR1 and CDR2 from the germline V gene are MNHNS and SASEGT. V was pared by 3 bases and J by 9 bases, with 15 bases between. CDR3 amino acids: CASSEMEGEISPLHF. The DNA for the CDR3 is TGTGCCAGCAGTGAGATGGAGGGCGAGATTTCACCCCTCCACTTT.

The chain carries TRBV6-2 or TRBV6-3 and TRBJ2-7; maybe TRBD2 (5 bases). Per the germline V gene, CDR1 is MNHEY and CDR2 is SVGEGT. The CDR3 runs 14 residues. The germline V and J ends were trimmed by 4 bases and 3 bases, with 13 bases remaining between them. In nucleotides, the CDR3 is TGTGCCAGCAGTTCCCGGACCGGGAACTACGAGCAGTACTTC. Amino acids: CASSSRTGNYEQYF.

The chain links TRBV19 to TRBJ1-2, with D maybe TRBD1 (5 bases). V was clipped by 0 bases and J by 6 bases, with 8 bases between them. The CDR3 is 13 residues long. Germline V gene lookup returns CDR1 LNHDA and CDR2 SQIVND (reference sequence). The CDR3 loop reads CASSIEAGDGYTF. The CDR3, as DNA: TGTGCCAGTAGTATAGAAGCGGGGGATGGCTACACCTTC. The variable domain in full, with the rest retrieved from reference TRBV19 and TRBJ1-2, is DGGITQSPKYLFRKEGQNVTLSCEQNLNHDAMYWYRQDPGQGLRLIYYSQIVNDFQKGDIAEGYSVSREKKESFPLTVTSAQKNPTAFYLCASSIEAGDGYTFGSGTRLTVV.

The chain couples TRBV9 to TRBJ2-7, with D possibly matching TRBD1 (6 bases). The CDR3 length is 15 residues. Germline CDR1 SGDLS, CDR2 YYNGEE. V was shortened by 4 bases and J by 0 bases, with 14 bases between the two germline ends. This CDR3 reads CASSPAGTYSYEQYF. CDR3 nucleotide sequence: TGTGCCAGCAGCCCGGCCGGGACATACTCCTACGAGCAGTACTTC.

This clone was seen a few times. V gene TRBV27 combines with J gene TRBJ1-3; possibly TRBD1 for D (5 bases). This CDR3 comprises 15 residues. The V and J ends lost 3 bases and 0 bases respectively, with 9 bases between them. Germline V lookup: CDR1 MNHEY, CDR2 SMNVEV (reference sequence). The CDR3 loop is CASSFQGSSGNTIYF. The CDR3 region has the DNA TGTGCCAGCAGTTTCCAGGGAAGCTCTGGAAACACCATATATTTT.

The chain has TRBV20-1 and TRBJ2-2, with TRBD1 identical over 9 bases. Trimming took 3 bases from V and 6 from J; bases not matched to a gene: 11. Per germline, CDR1 DFQATT and CDR2 SNEGSKA (reference sequence). This CDR3 comprises 16 residues. This chain's CDR3 is CSASDEGQGYPGELFF. Written as DNA, the CDR3 is TGCAGTGCTAGTGATGAGGGACAGGGCTATCCCGGGGAGCTGTTTTTT.

The sample holds a few counts of this clone. The rearrangement uses TRBV30 and TRBJ1-2; 10 bases line up with TRBD1. V shed 1 base, J shed 0 bases, and the junction held 2 bases outside the gene matches. The CDR3 runs 15 residues. In germline, CDR1 is GTSNPN, CDR2 SVGIG (reference sequence). Here the CDR3 reads CAWSGGQGSNYGYTF. DNA of the CDR3: TGTGCCTGGAGTGGGGGACAGGGGTCTAACTATGGCTACACCTTC.

The chain couples TRBV20-1 to TRBJ2-7, with 7 bases aligning to TRBD2. This CDR3 has 11 amino acids. Per germline, CDR1 DFQATT and CDR2 SNEGSKA (reference sequence). J was trimmed by 12 bases and V by 0 bases; bases with no gene match: 5. CDR3 amino acids: CSARDRGVRYF. The CDR3 nucleotides read TGCAGTGCTAGAGATCGGGGGGTAAGGTACTTC.

V usage is TRBV19 and J usage is TRBJ2-1; 13 nucleotides agree with TRBD2. In germline, CDR1 is LNHDA, CDR2 SQIVND (reference sequence). Trimming removed 3 bases from V and 9 bases from J; junction bases left unmatched: 8. The CDR3 loop spans 16 amino acids. The CDR3 DNA is TGTGCCAGTAGTATGCTTGGGACTAGCGGGGCCGGTGAGCAGTTCTTC. Translating gives CASSMLGTSGAGEQFF.

This clone appeared a single time. The rearrangement links TRBV6-5 to TRBJ1-4, with D maybe TRBD1 (5 bases). The length of the CDR3 is 14 residues. V was shortened by 5 bases and J by 3 bases, with 10 bases between the two germline ends. From germline, CDR1 is MNHEY and CDR2 SVGAGI. This CDR3 is CASSMTAANEKLFF. CDR3 bases: TGTGCCAGCAGTATGACAGCCGCTAATGAAAAACTGTTTTTT.

The V gene is TRBV5-6, the J gene TRBJ1-1, with D possibly being TRBD1 (6 bases). V lost 3 bases, J lost 5 bases, and 17 bases lay in between. The CDR3 has 15 amino acids. Germline assignment: CDR1 SGHDT and CDR2 YYEEEE. CDR3 sequence (DNA): TGTGCCAGCAGCTCGGGGACATTTCCGGGGACTGAAGCTTTCTTT. Protein product: CASSSGTFPGTEAFF.

The CDR3 loop is CASSPSSLRDTYTGELFF. In DNA, the CDR3 is TGCGCCAGCAGCCCGTCCTCCCTCAGGGACACCTACACCGGGGAGCTGTTTTTT. This sequence joins TRBV4-3 and TRBJ2-2, with D perhaps matching TRBD1 (6 bases). Trimming left V 4 bases short and J 3 bases short, with 21 bases between. The CDR3 covers 18 residues. In germline, CDR1 is LGHNA, CDR2 YSLEER.

The chain joins TRBV7-9 to TRBJ1-1; D perhaps matches TRBD1 (6 bases). The CDR3 has 14 residues. CDR1 is SEHNR, CDR2 FQNEAQ, per germline (reference sequence). The ends were cut back, 3 bases at V and 0 bases at J, with 8 bases in the middle. The DNA for the CDR3 is TGTGCCAGCAGCTTGGGACACATGAACACTGAAGCTTTCTTT. Translation: CASSLGHMNTEAFF.

The V call is TRBV7-6, the J call TRBJ1-4; 7 bases align to TRBD1. V shed 0 bases and J 0 bases; nucleotides not matched to a gene: 4. The CDR3 extends over 17 amino acids. The germline V gene encodes CDR1 SGHVS and CDR2 FNYEAQ. The CDR3 sequence: CASSLAGQPATNEKLFF. In nucleotides, the CDR3 is TGTGCCAGCAGCTTAGCGGGACAGCCCGCAACTAATGAAAAACTGTTTTTT. The full variable domain, in which reference TRBV7-6 and TRBJ1-4 provide the parts outside the CDR3, is GAGVSQSPRYKVTKRGQDVALRCDPISGHVSLYWYRQALGQGPEFLTYFNYEAQQDKSGLPNDRFSAERPEGSISTLTIQRTEQRDSAMYRCASSLAGQPATNEKLFFGSGTQLSVL.

This chain links TRBV27 with TRBJ1-1; D may be TRBD1 (5 bases). The CDR3 contains 19 residues. Germline V gene sequence: CDR1 MNHEY, CDR2 SMNVEV (reference sequence). Deletions cut 0 bases from V and 5 bases from J, with 25 bases between. CDR3 nucleotides: TGTGCCAGCAGTTTATCGATTTTTCGGGGGGGACGAACGGGTACTGAAGCTTTCTTT. Amino acid sequence: CASSLSIFRGGRTGTEAFF.

The chain has TRBV27 and TRBJ2-5, with D unresolved. Trimming pared 2 bases from V and 4 bases from J, leaving 11 bases between. Germline loops: CDR1 MNHEY, CDR2 SMNVEV (reference sequence). This CDR3 comprises 14 residues. Here the CDR3 reads CASSLGSGGETQYF. Written as DNA, the CDR3 is TGTGCCAGCAGTTTAGGATCCGGCGGAGAGACCCAGTACTTC.

This sequence joins TRBV5-1 and TRBJ1-1; tentative D call: TRBD1 (5 bases). V lost 7 bases and J 3 bases, leaving 16 bases between the germline ends. The CDR3 loop spans 14 amino acids. Germline V gene data show CDR1 as SGHRS and CDR2 as YFSETQ. CDR3 protein: CASGPRTGDTEAFF. In DNA form, the CDR3 reads TGCGCCAGCGGGCCAAGAACAGGCGACACTGAAGCTTTCTTT.

CDR3 in amino acids: CASRPSSVTYEQYF. In DNA, the CDR3 is TGTGCCAGCAGGCCCTCTAGCGTTACCTACGAGCAGTACTTC. J is TRBJ2-7 and V is TRBV28, with D perhaps matching TRBD2 (6 bases). This CDR3 is 14 amino acids long. V lost 6 bases, J lost 2 bases, and 14 bases lay in between. CDR1 and CDR2 (germline): MDHEN, SYDVKM.

The chain carries TRBV4-3 and TRBJ2-7; maybe TRBD1 (6 bases). CDR1 LGHNA and CDR2 YSLEER come from the germline V gene. V shed 7 bases and J shed 2 bases, with 18 bases lying between them. CDR3 length: 15 amino acids. CDR3: CASKATVGATYEQYF. The CDR3 DNA follows: TGCGCCAGCAAGGCCACAGTGGGGGCGACCTACGAGCAGTACTTC.

The V gene is TRBV10-3, the J gene TRBJ2-1, with 9 bases aligning to TRBD2. The trim removed 3 bases at V and 8 bases at J, leaving 5 bases unmatched. This CDR3 spans 14 amino acids. Germline lookup yields CDR1 ENHRY and CDR2 SYGVKD. CDR3 DNA sequence: TGTGCCATCAGTGACTCGCGGGAGGGCGATGAGCAGTTCTTC. The encoded protein is CAISDSREGDEQFF.

The rearrangement uses TRBV27 and TRBJ2-6, with D maybe TRBD2 (6 bases). The V end lost 3 bases, the J end lost 2 bases, and 8 bases lay between the germline ends. The CDR3 is 15 amino acids. Looked up from germline, CDR1 is MNHEY and CDR2 is SMNVEV (reference sequence). DNA of the CDR3: TGTGCCAGCAGTTTTGCGGGGACTGGGGCCAACGTCCTGACTTTC. It encodes CASSFAGTGANVLTF.

This clone was found a few times. This chain connects TRBV30 to TRBJ1-2, with 11 bases matching TRBD1. The germline V gene encodes CDR1 GTSNPN and CDR2 SVGIG (reference sequence). The CDR3 is 15 amino acids. The junction had 7 bases not matched to a gene; V was cut back by 0 bases and J by 7 bases. The CDR3 DNA reads TGTGCCTGGAGTGTACTGAGGACAGGGGGCGCTGGCTACACCTTC. Amino acids: CAWSVLRTGGAGYTF.

The chain uses TRBV7-2 and TRBJ2-1, with TRBD2 matching 10 bases. In germline, CDR1 is SGHTA, CDR2 FQGNSA. This CDR3 region has 16 residues. J lost 5 bases, V lost 5 bases, and 9 bases had no gene match. CDR3 sequence reads: CASSHRPAGGNNEQFF. DNA for the CDR3: TGTGCCAGCAGCCATCGGCCAGCGGGAGGGAACAATGAGCAGTTCTTC.

V and J are TRBV4-3 and TRBJ2-3, with 9 bases fitting TRBD2. The junction had 11 bases not matched to a gene; V was cut back by 0 bases and J by 4 bases. The CDR3 runs 18 residues. Germline-derived CDR1 and CDR2 are LGHNA and YSLEER. CDR3 in amino acids: CASSQDLGGGGAPDTQYF. CDR3 nucleotide sequence: TGCGCCAGCAGCCAAGATTTGGGTGGCGGGGGGGCCCCAGATACGCAGTATTTT.

This clone is a singleton in its sample. This chain joins TRBV5-4 and TRBJ2-7, with 10 bases that match TRBD1. CDR1 and CDR2 (germline): SGHNT, YYREEE (reference sequence). CDR3 length: 19 residues. V shed 0 bases, J shed 2 bases, and the junction held 14 bases outside the gene matches. CDR3 in DNA: TGTGCCAGCAGCTTGGATGGGGGACAGGGGCTTTTATCGACCTACGAGCAGTACTTC. The encoded protein is CASSLDGGQGLLSTYEQYF.

This chain connects TRBV7-2 to TRBJ1-4; TRBD1 matches 9 bases. Germline loops: CDR1 SGHTA, CDR2 FQGNSA. CDR3 length: 15 residues. J gave up 1 base and V 3 bases, and 0 bases lay outside the gene matches. The CDR3 nucleotides are TGTGCCAGCAGCTTGGACAGGGGAACTAATGAAAAACTGTTTTTT. Its translation: CASSLDRGTNEKLFF.

The chain carries TRBV10-3 and TRBJ1-2, with D perhaps TRBD1 (6 bases). The CDR3 length is 15 residues. V was pared by 8 bases and J by 3 bases, with 19 bases between. Germline CDR1 reads ENHRY; CDR2 reads SYGVKD. CDR3 coding DNA: TGTGCCATCTCCGATCAGGGGACGGTTGACTATGGCTACACCTTC. Translating gives CAISDQGTVDYGYTF.

The V and J genes are TRBV19 and TRBJ2-1, with 9 bases lining up with TRBD1. In germline, CDR1 is LNHDA, CDR2 SQIVND (reference sequence). The CDR3 runs 14 residues. J lost 4 bases, V lost 6 bases, and 4 bases had no gene match. CDR3 nucleotide sequence: TGTGCCAGTAGCGAAGGGACAGGGTACAATGAGCAGTTCTTC. This codes for CASSEGTGYNEQFF.